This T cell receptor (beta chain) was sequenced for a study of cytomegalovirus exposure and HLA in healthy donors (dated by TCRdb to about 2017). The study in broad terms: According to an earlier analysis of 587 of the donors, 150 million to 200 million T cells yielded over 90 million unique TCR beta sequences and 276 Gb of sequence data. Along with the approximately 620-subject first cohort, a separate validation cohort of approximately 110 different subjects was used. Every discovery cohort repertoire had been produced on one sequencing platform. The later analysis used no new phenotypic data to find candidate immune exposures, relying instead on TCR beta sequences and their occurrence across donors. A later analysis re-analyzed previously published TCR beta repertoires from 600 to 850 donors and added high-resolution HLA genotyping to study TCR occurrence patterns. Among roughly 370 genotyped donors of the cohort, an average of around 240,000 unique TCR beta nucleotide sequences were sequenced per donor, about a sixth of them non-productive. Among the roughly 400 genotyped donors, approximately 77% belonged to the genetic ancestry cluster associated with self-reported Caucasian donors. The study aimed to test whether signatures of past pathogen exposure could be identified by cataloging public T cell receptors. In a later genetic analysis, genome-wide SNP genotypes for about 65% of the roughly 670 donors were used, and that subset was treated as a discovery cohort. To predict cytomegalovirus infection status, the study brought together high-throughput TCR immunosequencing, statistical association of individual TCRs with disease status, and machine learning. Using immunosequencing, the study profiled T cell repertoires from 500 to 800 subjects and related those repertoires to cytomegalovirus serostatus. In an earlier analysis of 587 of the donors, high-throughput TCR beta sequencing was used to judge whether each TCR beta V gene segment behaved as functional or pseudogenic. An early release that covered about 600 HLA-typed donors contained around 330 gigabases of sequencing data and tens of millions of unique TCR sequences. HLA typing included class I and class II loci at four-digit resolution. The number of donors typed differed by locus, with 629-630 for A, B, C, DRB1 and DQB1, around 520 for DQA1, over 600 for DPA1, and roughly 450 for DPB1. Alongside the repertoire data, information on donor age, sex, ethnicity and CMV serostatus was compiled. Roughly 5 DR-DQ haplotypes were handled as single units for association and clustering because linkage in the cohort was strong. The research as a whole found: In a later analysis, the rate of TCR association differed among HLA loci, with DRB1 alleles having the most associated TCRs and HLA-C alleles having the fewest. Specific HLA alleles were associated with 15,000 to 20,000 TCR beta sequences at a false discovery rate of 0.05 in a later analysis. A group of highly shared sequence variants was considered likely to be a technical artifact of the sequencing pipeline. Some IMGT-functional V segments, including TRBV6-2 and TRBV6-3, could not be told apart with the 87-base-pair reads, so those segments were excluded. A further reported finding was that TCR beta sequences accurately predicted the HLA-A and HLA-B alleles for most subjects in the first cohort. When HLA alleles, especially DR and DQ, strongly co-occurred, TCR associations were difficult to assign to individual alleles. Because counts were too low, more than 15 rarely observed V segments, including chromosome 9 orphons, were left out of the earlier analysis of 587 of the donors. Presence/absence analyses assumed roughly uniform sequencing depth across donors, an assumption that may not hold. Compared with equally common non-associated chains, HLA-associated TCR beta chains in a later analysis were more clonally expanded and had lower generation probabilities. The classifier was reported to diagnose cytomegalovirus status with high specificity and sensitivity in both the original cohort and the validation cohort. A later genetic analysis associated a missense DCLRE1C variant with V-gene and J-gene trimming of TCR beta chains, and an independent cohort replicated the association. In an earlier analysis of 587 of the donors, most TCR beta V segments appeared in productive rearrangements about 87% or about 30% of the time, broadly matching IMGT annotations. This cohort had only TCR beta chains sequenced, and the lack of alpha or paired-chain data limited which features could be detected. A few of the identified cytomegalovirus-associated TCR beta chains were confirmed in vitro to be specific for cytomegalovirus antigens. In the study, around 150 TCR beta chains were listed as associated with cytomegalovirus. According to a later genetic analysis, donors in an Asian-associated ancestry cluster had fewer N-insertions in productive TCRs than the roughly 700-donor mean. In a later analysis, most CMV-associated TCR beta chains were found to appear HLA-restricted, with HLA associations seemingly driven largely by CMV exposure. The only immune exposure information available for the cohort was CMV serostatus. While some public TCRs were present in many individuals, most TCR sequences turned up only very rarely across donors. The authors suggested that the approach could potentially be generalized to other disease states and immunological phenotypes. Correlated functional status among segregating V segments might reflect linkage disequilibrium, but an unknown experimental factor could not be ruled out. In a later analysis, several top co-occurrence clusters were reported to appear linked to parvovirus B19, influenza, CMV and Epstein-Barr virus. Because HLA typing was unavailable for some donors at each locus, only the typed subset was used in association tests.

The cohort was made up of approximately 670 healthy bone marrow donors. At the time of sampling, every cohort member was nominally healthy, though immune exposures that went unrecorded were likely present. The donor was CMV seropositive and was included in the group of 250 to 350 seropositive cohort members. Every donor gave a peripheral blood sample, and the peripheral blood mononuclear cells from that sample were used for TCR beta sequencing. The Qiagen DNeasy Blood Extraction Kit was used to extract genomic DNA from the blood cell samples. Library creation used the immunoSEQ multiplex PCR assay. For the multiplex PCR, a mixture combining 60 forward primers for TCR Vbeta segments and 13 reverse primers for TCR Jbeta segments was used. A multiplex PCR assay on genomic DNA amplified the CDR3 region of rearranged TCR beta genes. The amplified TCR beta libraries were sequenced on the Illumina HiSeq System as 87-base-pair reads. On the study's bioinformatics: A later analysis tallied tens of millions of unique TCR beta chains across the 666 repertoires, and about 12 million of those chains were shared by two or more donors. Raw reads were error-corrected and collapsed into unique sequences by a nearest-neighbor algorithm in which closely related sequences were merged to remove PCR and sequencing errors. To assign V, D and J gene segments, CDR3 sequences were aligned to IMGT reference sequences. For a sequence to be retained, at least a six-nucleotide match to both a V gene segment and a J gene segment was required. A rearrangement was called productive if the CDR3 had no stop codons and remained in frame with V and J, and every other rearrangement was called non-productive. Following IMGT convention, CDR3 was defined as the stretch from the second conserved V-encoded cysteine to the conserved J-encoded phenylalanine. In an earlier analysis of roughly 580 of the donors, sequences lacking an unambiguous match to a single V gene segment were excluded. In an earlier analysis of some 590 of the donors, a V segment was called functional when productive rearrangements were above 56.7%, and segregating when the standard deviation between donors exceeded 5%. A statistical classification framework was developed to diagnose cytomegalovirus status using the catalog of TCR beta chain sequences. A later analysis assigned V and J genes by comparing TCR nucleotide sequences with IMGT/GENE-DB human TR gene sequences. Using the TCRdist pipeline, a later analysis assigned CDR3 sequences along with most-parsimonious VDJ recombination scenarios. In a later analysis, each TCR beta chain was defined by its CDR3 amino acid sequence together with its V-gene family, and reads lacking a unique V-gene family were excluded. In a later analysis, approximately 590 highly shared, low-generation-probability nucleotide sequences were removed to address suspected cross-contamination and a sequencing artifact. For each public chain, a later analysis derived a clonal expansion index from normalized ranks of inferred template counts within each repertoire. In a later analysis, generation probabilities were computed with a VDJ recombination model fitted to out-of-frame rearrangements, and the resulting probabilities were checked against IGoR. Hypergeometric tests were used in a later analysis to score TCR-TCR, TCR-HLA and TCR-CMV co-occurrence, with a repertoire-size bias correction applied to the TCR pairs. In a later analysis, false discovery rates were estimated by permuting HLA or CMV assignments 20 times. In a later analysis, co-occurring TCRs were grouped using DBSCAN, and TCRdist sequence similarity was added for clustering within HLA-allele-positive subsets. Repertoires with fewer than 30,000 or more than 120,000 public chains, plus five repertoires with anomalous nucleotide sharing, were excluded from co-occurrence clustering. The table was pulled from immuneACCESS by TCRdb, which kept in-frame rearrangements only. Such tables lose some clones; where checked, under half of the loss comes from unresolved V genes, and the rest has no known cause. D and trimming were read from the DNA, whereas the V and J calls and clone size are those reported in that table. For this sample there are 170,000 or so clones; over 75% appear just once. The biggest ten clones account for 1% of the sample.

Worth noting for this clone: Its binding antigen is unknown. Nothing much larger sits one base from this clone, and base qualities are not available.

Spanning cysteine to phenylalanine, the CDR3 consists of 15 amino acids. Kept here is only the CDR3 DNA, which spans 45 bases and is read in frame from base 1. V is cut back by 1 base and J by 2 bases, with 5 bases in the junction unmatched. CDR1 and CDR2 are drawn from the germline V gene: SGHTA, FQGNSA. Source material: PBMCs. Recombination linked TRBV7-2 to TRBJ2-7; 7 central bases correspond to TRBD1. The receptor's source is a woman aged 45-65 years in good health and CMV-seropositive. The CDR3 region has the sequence CASSLDRGATYEQYF. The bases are TGTGCCAGCAGCTTAGACAGGGGAGCCACCTACGAGCAGTACTTC.